This T cell receptor (beta chain) was sequenced in a study of T cells in Graves' hyperthyroidism and ophthalmopathy. Study background: At the time of initial diagnosis and before any treatment, peripheral blood was collected.

V was clipped by 6 bases and J by 1 base, with 10 bases between them. This CDR3 has 13 residues. Amplified regions were TCR beta CDR3 sequences from RNA transcripts. In the first-round RT-PCR of the TCR CDR3, the HTBI primer set was used. TCRdb used MiXCR to reprocess the multiplex PCR reads, holding one entry per CDR3 protein. Here the sample spans 500,000 or so distinct CDR3 sequences, under 20% being singletons. The sequence came from a woman between 18 and 29 years old with Graves' ophthalmopathy. The sample was blood. The gene calls are TRBV12-3 or TRBV12-4 and TRBJ2-7; tentative D call: TRBD1 (5 bases). The CDR3 nucleotides read TGTGCCAGCAGGAAAACAGGATCCTACGAGCAGTACTTC. This translates into CASRKTGSYEQYF.